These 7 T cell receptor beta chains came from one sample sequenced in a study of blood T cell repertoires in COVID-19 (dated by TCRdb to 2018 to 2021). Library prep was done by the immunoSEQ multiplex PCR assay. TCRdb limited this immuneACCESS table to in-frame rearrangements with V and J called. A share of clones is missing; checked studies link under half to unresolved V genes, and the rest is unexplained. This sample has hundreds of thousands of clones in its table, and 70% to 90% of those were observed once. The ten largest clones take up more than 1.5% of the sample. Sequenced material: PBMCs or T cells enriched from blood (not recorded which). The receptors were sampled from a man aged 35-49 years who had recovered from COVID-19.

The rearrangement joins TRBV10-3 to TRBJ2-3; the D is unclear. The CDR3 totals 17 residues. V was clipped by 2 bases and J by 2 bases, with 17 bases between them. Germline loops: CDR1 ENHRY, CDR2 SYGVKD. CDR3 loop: CAISEGRQSISTDTQYF. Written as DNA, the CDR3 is TGTGCCATCAGTGAGGGCCGACAATCGATCTCCACAGATACGCAGTATTTT.

The CDR3 is CASSAYTDTQYF. CDR3 nucleotides: TGTGCCAGCTCTGCCTACACAGATACGCAGTATTTT. The genes are TRBV7-2 and TRBJ2-3; D is uncertain. The CDR3 spans 12 residues. Germline V CDR1 and CDR2: SGHTA, FQGNSA. V lost 8 bases and J lost 2, with 8 bases in between.

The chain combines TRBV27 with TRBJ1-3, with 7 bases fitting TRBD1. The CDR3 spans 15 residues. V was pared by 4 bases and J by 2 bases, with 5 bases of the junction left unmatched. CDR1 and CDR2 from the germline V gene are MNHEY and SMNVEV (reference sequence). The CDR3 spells CASSSAGTAGNTIYF. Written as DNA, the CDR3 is TGTGCCAGCAGTTCTGCCGGGACAGCTGGAAACACCATATATTTT.

The CDR3 reads CASRPSGTGNYGYTF. In DNA, the CDR3 is TGCGCCAGCAGACCTTCCGGGACAGGGAACTATGGCTACACCTTC. The V and J genes are TRBV5-1 and TRBJ1-2, with TRBD1 matching 9 bases. CDR3 size: 15 residues. In germline, CDR1 is SGHRS, CDR2 YFSETQ. V shed 5 bases, J shed 2 bases, and the junction held 7 bases outside the gene matches.

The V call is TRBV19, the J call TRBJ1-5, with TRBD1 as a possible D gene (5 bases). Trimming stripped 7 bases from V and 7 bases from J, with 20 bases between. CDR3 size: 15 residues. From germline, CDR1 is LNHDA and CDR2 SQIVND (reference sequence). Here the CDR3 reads CASTIWDAAGQPQHF. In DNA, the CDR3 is TGTGCCAGTACCATATGGGACGCCGCGGGACAGCCCCAGCATTTT.

The CDR3 DNA is TGTGCCACCAGCACACGAGGGACAGGGGCAGATTCACCCCTCCACTTT. Amino acids: CATSTRGTGADSPLHF. This rearrangement joins TRBV15 to TRBJ1-6, with 10 bases identical to TRBD1. Germline CDR1 and CDR2: LNHNV and YYDKDF (reference sequence). This CDR3 spans 16 amino acids. After removal of 4 bases from V and 8 bases from J, the junction contained 8 bases not matched to a gene.

The CDR3 protein is CASRRQDSGNTIYF. The CDR3, as DNA: TGTGCCAGCAGACGACAAGACTCTGGAAACACCATATATTTT. The chain links TRBV3-1 (or the pseudogene TRBV3-2) to TRBJ1-3; D not certain. V shed 6 bases and J shed 0 bases, with 9 bases lying between them. Germline V lookup: CDR1 LGHDT, CDR2 YNNKEL (reference sequence). The CDR3 runs to 14 residues.